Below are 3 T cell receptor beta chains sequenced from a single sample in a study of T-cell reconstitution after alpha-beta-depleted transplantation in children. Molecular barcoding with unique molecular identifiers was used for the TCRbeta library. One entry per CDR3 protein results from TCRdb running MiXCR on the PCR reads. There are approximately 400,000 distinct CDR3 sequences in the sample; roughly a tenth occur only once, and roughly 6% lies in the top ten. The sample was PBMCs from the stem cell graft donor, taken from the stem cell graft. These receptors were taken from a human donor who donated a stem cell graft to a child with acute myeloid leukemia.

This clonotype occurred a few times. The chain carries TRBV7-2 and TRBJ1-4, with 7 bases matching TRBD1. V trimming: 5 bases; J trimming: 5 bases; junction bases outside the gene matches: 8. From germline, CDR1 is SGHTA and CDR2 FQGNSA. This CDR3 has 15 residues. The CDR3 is CASSGPGQSNEKLFF. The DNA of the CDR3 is TGTGCCAGCAGCGGCCCGGGACAGTCAAATGAAAAACTGTTTTTT. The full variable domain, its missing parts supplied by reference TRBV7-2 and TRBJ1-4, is GAGVSQSPSNKVTEKGKDVELRCDPISGHTALYWYRQSLGQGLEFLIYFQGNSAPDKSGLPSDRFSAERTGGSVSTLTIQRTQQEDSAVYLCASSGPGQSNEKLFFGSGTQLSVL.

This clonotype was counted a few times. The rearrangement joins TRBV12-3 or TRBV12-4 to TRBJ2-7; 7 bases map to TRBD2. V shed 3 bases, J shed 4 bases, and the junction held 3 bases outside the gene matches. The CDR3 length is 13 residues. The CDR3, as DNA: TGTGCCAGCAGTTTGGGCGGGAGATACGAGCAGTACTTC. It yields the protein CASSLGGRYEQYF.

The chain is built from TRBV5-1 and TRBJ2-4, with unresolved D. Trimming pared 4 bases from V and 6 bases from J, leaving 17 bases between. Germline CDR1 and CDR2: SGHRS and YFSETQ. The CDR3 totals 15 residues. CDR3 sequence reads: CASSPVAILGNIQYF. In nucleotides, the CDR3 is TGCGCCAGCAGCCCCGTGGCAATTCTGGGAAACATTCAGTACTTC.